This TCR beta chain is drawn from a study of post-analysis software for immune sequencing data. Study background: As for disease course, relapsing-remitting, secondary progressive and progressive-relapsing multiple sclerosis were all included. Overall study results and limits: Higher frequency in patients than in controls was seen for about five TRBV segments, with TRBV5-6, TRBV5-1 and TRBV20-1 among them. Strong same-batch co-clustering of samples appeared with F measure clustering. Multiple sclerosis patients had significantly lower normalized Chao1 diversity than controls.

As regards this clonotype: Its antigen is unidentified.

cDNA libraries for TCR beta contained unique molecular identifiers. The authors obtained 540,000 or so cDNA molecules from approximately 0.95 to 9.8 million T cells. Using its own MiXCR run on the PCR reads, TCRdb lists one record per CDR3 protein. The sample records hundreds of thousands of distinct CDR3 sequences, 35% to 45% being singletons. The CDR3 is 14 residues long. Germline lookup yields CDR1 MNHEY and CDR2 SVGEGT. V was pared by 2 bases and J by 1 base, with 8 bases between. Material for sequencing was blood. J is TRBJ1-1 and V is TRBV6-2 or TRBV6-3; D ambiguous. The clonotype comes from a girl aged 2 to 10 with multiple sclerosis. CDR3 region: CASSYPTQNTEAFF. In DNA form, the CDR3 reads TGTGCCAGCAGTTACCCAACGCAGAACACTGAAGCTTTCTTT.